The T cell receptor (beta chain) under discussion was sequenced for a study of T cells after yellow fever vaccination. This clonotype has at least ten counts. CDR3 length equals 14 residues. Germline CDR1 DFQATT, CDR2 SNEGSKA (reference sequence). The V and J ends lost 3 bases and 7 bases respectively, with 13 bases between them. TCRdb re-derived calls from the 5' RACE reads in MiXCR, one entry per CDR3 protein. The profile covers 500,000 to 650,000 distinct CDR3 sequences, with about 17% appearing a single time and roughly 17% taken by the ten largest. This specimen consisted of PBMCs, obtained 5 to 6 days after the first yellow fever vaccination. The J gene is TRBJ1-6, the V gene TRBV20-1; D may be TRBD1 (5 bases). This clonotype was sampled from a young man who received the YFV17D yellow fever vaccine. The DNA for the CDR3 is TGCAGTGCTAGGTGGGGGGTCAACAATTCACCCCTCCACTTT. Protein product: CSARWGVNNSPLHF.